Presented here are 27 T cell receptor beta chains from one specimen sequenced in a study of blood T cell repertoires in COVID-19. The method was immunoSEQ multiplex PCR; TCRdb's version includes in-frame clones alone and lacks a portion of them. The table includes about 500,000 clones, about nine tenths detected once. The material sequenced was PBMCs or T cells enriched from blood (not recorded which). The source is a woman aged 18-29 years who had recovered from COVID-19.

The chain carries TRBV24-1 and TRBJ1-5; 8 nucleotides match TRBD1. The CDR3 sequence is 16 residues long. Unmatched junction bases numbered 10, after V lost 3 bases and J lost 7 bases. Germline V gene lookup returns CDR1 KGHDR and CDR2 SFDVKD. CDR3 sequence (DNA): TGTGCCACCAGTGATCCCCGGACAGGGCAGGAACAGCCCCAGCATTTT. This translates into CATSDPRTGQEQPQHF.

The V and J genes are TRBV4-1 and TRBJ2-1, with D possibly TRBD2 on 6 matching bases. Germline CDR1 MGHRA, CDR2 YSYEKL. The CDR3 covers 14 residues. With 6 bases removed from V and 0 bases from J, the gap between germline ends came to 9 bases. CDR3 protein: CASRQTSSYNEQFF. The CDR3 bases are TGCGCCAGCAGACAGACTAGCTCCTACAATGAGCAGTTCTTC.

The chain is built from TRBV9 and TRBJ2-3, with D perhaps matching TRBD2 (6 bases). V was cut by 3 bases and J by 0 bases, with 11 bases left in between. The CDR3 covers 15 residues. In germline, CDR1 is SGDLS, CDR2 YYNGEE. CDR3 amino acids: CASSAQGLSTDTQYF. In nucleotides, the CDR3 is TGTGCCAGCAGCGCCCAGGGACTCAGCACAGATACGCAGTATTTT.

This CDR3 is CASSQARYYNEQFF. In DNA, the CDR3 is TGTGCCAGCAGCCAAGCTAGATACTACAATGAGCAGTTCTTC. V usage is TRBV14 and J usage is TRBJ2-1; D is ambiguous. V was cut by 1 base and J by 3 bases, with 7 bases left in between. The CDR3 length is 14 residues. The germline V gene has CDR1 SGHDN and CDR2 FVKESK.

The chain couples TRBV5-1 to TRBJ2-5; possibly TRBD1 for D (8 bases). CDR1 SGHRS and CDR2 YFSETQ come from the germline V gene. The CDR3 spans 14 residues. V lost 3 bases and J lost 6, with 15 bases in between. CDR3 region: CASSSDREGKTQYF. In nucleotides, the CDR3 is TGCGCCAGCAGCTCGGACAGGGAGGGGAAGACCCAGTACTTC.

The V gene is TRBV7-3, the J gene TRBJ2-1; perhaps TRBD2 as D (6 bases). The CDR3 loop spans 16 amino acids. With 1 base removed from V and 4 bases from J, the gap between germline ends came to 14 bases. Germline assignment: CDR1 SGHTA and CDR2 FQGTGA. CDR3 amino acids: CASSLNPGERYNEQFF. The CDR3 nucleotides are TGTGCCAGCAGCTTAAATCCGGGAGAGAGGTACAATGAGCAGTTCTTC.

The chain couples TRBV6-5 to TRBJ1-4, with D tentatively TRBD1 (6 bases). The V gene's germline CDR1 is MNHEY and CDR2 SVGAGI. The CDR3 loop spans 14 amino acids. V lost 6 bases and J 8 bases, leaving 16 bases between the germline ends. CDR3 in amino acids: CASSDWGQGEKLFF. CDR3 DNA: TGTGCCAGCAGCGACTGGGGGCAAGGAGAAAAACTGTTTTTT.

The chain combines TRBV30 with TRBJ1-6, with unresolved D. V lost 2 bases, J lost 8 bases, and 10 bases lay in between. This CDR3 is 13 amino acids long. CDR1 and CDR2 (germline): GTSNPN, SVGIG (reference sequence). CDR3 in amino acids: CAWSPGIDSPLHF. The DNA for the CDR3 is TGTGCCTGGAGTCCCGGGATAGATTCACCCCTCCACTTT. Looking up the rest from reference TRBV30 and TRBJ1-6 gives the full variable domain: SQTIHQWPATLVQPVGSPLSLECTVEGTSNPNLYWYRQAAGRGLQLLFYSVGIGQISSEVPQNLSASRPQDRQFILSSKKLLLSDSGFYLCAWSPGIDSPLHFGNGTRLTVT.

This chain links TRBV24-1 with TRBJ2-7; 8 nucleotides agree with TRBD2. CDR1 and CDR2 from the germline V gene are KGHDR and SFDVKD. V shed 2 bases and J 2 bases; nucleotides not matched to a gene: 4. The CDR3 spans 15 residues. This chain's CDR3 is CATSDSGGTAYEQYF. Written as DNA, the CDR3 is TGTGCCACCAGTGATTCGGGGGGGACGGCCTACGAGCAGTACTTC.

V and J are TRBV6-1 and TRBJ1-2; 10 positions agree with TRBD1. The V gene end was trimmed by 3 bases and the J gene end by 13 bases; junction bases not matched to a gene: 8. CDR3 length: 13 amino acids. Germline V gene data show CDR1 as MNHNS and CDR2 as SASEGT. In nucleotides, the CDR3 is TGTGCCAGCAGTGACACCGGGACAGGGGTTTTCACCTTC. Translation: CASSDTGTGVFTF.

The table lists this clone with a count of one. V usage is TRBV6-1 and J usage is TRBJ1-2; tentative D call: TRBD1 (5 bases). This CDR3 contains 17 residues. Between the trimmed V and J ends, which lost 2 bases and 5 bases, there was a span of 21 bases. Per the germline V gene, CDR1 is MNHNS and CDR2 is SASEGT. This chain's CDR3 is CASSEFSSDSPWYGYTF. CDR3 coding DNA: TGTGCCAGCAGTGAATTTAGTTCTGACAGCCCTTGGTATGGCTACACCTTC.

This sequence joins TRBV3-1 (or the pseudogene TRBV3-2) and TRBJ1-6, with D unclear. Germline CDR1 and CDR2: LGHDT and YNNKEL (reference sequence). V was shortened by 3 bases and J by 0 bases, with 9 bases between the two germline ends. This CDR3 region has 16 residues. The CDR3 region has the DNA TGTGCCAGCAGCCAGAATCCCTACTCCTATAATTCACCCCTCCACTTT. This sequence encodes CASSQNPYSYNSPLHF.

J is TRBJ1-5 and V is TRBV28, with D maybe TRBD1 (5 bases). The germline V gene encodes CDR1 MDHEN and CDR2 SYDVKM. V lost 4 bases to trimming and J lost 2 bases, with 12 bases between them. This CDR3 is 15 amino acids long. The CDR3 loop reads CASSSPSGGNQPQHF. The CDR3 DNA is TGTGCCAGCAGTTCCCCCTCGGGGGGCAATCAGCCCCAGCATTTT.

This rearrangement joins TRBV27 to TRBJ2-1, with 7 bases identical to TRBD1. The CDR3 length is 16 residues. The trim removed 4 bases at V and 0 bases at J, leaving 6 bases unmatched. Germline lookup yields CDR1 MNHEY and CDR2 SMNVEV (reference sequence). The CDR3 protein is CASSSPGQASYNEQFF. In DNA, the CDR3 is TGTGCCAGCAGTTCCCCAGGACAGGCCTCCTACAATGAGCAGTTCTTC.

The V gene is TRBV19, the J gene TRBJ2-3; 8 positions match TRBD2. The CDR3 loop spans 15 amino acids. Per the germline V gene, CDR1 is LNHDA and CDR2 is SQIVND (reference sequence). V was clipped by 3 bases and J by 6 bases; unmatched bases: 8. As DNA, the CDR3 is TGTGCCAGTAGTATGAGGCGGGGGGAGCGGGATACGCAGTATTTT. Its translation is CASSMRRGERDTQYF.

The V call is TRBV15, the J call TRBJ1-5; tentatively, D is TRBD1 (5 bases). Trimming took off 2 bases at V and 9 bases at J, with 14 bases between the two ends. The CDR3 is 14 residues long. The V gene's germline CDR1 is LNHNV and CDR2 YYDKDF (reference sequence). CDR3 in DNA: TGTGCCACCAGCAGATTTTCCCCCGGGGGGCCCCAGCATTTT. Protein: CATSRFSPGGPQHF.

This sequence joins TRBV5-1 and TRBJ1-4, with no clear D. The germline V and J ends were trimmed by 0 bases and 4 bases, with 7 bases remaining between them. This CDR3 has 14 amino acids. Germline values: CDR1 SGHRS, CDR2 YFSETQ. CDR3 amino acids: CASSLGSGNEKLFF. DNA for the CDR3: TGCGCCAGCAGCTTGGGGTCGGGTAATGAAAAACTGTTTTTT.

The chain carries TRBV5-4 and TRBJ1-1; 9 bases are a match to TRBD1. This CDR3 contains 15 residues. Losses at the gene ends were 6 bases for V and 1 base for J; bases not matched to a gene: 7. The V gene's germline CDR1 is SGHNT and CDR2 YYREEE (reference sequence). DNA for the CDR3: TGTGCCAGCACCCCTCGGGACAGGGCGAACACTGAAGCTTTCTTT. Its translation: CASTPRDRANTEAFF.

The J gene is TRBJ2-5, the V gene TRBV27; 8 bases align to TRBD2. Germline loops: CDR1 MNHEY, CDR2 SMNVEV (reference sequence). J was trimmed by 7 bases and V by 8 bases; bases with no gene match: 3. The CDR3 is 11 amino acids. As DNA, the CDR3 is TGTGCCAGCGGGGCGGGAGGGACCCAGTACTTC. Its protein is CASGAGGTQYF.

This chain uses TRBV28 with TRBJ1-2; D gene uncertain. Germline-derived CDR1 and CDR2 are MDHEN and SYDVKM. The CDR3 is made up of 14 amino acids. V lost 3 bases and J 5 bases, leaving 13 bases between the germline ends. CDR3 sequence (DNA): TGTGCCAGCAGTTTCGGACTGATCTTGTATGGCTACACCTTC. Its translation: CASSFGLILYGYTF.

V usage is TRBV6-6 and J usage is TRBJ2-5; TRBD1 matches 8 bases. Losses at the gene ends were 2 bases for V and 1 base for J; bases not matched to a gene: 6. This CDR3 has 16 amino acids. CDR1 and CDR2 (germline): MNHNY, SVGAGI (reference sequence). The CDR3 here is CASSYTGGQGQETQYF. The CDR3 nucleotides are TGTGCCAGCAGTTACACAGGGGGACAAGGCCAAGAGACCCAGTACTTC.

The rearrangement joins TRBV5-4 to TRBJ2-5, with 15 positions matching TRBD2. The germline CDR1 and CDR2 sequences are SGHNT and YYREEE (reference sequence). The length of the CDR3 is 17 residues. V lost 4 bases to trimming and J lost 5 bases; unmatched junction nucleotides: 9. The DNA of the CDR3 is TGTGCCAGCAGCCCGGGACTAGCGGGGGGTAGGGGGGAGACCCAGTACTTC. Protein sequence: CASSPGLAGGRGETQYF.

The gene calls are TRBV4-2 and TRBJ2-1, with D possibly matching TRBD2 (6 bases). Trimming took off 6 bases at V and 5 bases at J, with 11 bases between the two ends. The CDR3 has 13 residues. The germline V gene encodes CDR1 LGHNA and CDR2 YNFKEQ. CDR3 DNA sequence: TGTGCCAGCAGAGGCGGGGTAAACAATGAGCAGTTCTTC. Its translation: CASRGGVNNEQFF.

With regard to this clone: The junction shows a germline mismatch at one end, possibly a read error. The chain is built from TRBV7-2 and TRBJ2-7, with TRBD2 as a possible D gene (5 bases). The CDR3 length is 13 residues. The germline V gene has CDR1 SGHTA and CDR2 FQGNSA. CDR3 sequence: CASSLGGDRAGDF. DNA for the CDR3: TGTGCCAGCAGCTTAGGAGGAGATCGCGCCGGGGACTTC.

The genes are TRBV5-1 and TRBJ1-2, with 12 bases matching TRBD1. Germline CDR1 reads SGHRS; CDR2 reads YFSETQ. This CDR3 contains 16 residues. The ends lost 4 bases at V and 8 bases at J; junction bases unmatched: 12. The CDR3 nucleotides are TGCGCCAGCAGCCCAAATCCGGGACAGGGGGCTCGCGGCTACACCTTC. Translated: CASSPNPGQGARGYTF.

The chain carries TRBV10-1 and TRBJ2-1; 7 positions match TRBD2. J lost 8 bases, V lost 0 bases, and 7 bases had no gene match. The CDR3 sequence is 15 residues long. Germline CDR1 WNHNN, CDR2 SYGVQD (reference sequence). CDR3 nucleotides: TGCGCCAGCAGTGAGTCGAGGGGAGGGGTCCATGAGCAGTTCTTC. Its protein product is CASSESRGGVHEQFF.

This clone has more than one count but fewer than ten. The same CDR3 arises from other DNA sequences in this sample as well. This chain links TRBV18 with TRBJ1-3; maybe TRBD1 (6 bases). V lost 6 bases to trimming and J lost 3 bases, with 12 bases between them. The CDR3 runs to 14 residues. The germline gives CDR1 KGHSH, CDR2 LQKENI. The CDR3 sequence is CASSLQGSGNTIYF. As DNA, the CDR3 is TGTGCCAGCTCTCTACAGGGTAGTGGAAACACCATATATTTT.